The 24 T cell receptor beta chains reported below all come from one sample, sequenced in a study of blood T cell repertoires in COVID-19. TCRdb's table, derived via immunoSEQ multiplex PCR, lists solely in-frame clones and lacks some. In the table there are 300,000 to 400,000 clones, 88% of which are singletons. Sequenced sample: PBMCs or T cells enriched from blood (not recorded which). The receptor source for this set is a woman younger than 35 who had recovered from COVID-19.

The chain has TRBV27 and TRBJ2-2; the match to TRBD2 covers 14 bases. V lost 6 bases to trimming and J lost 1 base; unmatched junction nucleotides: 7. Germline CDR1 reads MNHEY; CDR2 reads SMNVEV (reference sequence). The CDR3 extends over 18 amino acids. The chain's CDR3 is CASRPGLAGVVNTGELFF. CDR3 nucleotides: TGTGCCAGCAGACCGGGACTAGCGGGGGTGGTGAACACCGGGGAGCTGTTTTTT.

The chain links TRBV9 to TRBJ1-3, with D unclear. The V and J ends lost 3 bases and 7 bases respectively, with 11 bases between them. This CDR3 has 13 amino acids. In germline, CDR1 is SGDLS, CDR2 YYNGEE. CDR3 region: CASSAQARNTIYF. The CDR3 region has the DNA TGTGCCAGCAGCGCCCAGGCGCGCAACACCATATATTTT.

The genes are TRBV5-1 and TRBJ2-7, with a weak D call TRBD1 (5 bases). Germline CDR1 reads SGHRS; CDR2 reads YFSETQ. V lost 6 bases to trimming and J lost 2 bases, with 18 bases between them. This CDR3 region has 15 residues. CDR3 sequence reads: CASTTNQGMTYEQYF. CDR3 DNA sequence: TGCGCCAGCACCACTAACCAGGGTATGACCTACGAGCAGTACTTC.

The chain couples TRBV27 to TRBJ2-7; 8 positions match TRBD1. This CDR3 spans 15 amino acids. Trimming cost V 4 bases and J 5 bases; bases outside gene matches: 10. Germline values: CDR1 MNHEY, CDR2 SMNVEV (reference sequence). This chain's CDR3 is CASSSLGTGTNEQYF. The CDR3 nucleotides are TGTGCCAGCAGTTCCCTTGGGACAGGAACCAACGAGCAGTACTTC.

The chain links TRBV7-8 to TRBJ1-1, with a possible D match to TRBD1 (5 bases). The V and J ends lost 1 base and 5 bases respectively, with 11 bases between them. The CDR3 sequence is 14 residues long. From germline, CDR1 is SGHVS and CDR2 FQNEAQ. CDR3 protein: CASSLGAGLTEAFF. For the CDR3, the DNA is TGTGCCAGCAGCTTAGGAGCAGGGTTGACTGAAGCTTTCTTT.

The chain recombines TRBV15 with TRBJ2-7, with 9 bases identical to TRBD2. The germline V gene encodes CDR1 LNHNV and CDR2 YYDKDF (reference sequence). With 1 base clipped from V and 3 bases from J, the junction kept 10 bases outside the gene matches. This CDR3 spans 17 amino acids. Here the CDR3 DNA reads TGTGCCACCAGCAGAGGTGGGGGGGCTAGCGGGATCTACGAGCAGTACTTC. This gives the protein CATSRGGGASGIYEQYF.

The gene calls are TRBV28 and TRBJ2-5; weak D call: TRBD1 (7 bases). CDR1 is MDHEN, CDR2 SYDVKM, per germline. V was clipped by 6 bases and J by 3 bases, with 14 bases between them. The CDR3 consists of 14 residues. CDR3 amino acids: CASSSRGAEETQYF. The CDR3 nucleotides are TGTGCCAGCAGCTCCAGGGGGGCAGAAGAGACCCAGTACTTC.

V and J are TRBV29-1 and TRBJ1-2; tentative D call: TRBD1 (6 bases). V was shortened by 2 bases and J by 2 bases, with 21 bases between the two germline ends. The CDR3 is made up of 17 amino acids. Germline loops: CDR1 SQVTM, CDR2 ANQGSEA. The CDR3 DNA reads TGCAGCGTTGAACCCCAGGCAGGGGTTTTGGTGAACTATGGCTACACCTTC. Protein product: CSVEPQAGVLVNYGYTF.

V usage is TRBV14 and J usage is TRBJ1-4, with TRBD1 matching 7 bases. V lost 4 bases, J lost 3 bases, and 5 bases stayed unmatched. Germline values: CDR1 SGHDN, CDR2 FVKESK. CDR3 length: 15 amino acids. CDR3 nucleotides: TGTGCCAGCAGCCCCCGGGGACAGTCTAATGAAAAACTGTTTTTT. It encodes CASSPRGQSNEKLFF.

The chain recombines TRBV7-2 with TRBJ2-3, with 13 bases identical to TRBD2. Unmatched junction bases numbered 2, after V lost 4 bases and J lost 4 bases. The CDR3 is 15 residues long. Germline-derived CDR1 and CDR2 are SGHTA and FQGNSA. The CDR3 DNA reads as TGTGCCAGCAGCTCTACTAGCGGGGGGGCAGATACGCAGTATTTT. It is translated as CASSSTSGGADTQYF. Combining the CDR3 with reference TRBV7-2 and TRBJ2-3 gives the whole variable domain GAGVSQSPSNKVTEKGKDVELRCDPISGHTALYWYRQSLGQGLEFLIYFQGNSAPDKSGLPSDRFSAERTGGSVSTLTIQRTQQEDSAVYLCASSSTSGGADTQYFGPGTRLTVL.

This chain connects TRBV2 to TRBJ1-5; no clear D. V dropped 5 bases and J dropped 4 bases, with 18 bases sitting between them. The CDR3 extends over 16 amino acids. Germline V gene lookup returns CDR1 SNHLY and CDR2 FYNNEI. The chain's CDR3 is CASSRTVGRGNQPQHF. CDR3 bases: TGTGCCAGCAGTCGGACCGTCGGGAGAGGTAATCAGCCCCAGCATTTT. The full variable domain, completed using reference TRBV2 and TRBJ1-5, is EPEVTQTPSHQVTQMGQEVILRCVPISNHLYFYWYRQILGQKVEFLVSFYNNEISEKSEIFDDQFSVERPDGSNFTLKIRSTKLEDSAMYFCASSRTVGRGNQPQHFGDGTRLSIL.

This chain's CDR3 is CASSKEGSGRNTGELFF. Here the CDR3 DNA reads TGTGCCAGCAGCAAAGAAGGGTCAGGGCGGAACACCGGGGAGCTGTTTTTT. J is TRBJ2-2 and V is TRBV21-1; the D call of TRBD1 is as the table states it, not checked on the DNA. TRBV21-1 is listed as a pseudogene. The CDR3 has 17 residues.

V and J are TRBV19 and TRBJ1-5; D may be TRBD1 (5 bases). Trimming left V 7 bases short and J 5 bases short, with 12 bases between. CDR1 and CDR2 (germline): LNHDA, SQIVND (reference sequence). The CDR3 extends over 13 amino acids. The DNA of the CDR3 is TGTGCCAGTAACGCAGGGTGGGATCAGCCCCAGCATTTT. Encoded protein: CASNAGWDQPQHF.

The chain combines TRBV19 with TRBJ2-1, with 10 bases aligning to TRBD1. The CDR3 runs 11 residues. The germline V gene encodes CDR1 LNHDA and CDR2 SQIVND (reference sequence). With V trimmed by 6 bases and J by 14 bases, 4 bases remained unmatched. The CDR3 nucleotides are TGTGCCAGTAGCCCCGGGACAGGGGAGTTCTTC. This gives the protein CASSPGTGEFF.

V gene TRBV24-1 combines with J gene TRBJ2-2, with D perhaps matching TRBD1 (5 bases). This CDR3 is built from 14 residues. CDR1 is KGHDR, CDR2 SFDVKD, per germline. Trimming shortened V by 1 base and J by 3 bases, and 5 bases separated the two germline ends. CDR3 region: CATSDFRDTGELFF. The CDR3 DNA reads TGTGCCACCAGTGATTTCAGGGACACCGGGGAGCTGTTTTTT.

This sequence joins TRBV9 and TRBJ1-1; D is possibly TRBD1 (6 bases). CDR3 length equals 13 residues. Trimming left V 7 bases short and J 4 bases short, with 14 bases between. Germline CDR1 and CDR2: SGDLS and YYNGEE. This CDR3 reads CASSEGGLTEAFF. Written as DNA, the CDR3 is TGTGCCAGCTCGGAGGGGGGGCTCACTGAAGCTTTCTTT. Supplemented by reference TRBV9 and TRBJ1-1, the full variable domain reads DSGVTQTPKHLITATGQRVTLRCSPRSGDLSVYWYQQSLDQGLQFLIQYYNGEERAKGNILERFSAQQFPDLHSELNLSSLELGDSALYFCASSEGGLTEAFFGQGTRLTVV.

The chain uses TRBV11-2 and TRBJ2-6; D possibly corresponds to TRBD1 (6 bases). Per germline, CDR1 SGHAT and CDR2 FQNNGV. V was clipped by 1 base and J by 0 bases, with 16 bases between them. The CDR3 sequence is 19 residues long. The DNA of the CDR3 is TGTGCCAGCAGCTTAGGATTAAAAACAGGGAGCTCTGGGGCCAACGTCCTGACTTTC. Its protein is CASSLGLKTGSSGANVLTF.

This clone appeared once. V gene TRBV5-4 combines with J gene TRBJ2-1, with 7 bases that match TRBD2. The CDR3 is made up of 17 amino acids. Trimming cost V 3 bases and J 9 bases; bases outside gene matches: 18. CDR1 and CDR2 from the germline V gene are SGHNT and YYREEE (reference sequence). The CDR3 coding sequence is TGTGCCAGCAGCTCTCAGACCGGGACTAAGGTATCGGGTGAGCAGTTCTTC. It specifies CASSSQTGTKVSGEQFF. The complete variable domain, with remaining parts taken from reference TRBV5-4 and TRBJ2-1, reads ETGVTQSPTHLIKTRGQQVTLRCSSQSGHNTVSWYQQALGQGPQFIFQYYREEENGRGNFPPRFSGLQFPNYSSELNVNALELDDSALYLCASSSQTGTKVSGEQFFGPGTRLTVL.

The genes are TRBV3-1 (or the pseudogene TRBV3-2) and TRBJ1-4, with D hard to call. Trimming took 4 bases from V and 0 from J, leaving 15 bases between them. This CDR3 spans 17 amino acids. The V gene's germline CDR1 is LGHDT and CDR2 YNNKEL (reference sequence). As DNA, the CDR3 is TGTGCCAGCAGCCCACAGCCGGGGTCTGCAACTAATGAAAAACTGTTTTTT. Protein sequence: CASSPQPGSATNEKLFF.

CDR3 sequence (DNA): TGTGCCAGCAGCCAAGATTTAATGTCGCGGGGGCTTGATACGCAGTATTTT. It is translated as CASSQDLMSRGLDTQYF. V and J are TRBV4-2 and TRBJ2-3; possible D gene TRBD2, 7 bases. The CDR3 extends over 17 amino acids. V dropped 0 bases and J dropped 6 bases, with 19 bases sitting between them. Per the germline V gene, CDR1 is LGHNA and CDR2 is YNFKEQ.

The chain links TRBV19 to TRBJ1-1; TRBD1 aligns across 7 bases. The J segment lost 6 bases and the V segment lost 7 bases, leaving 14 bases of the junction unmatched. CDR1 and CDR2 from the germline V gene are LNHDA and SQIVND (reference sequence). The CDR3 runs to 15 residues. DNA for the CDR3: TGTGCCAGTACCCTACTGAGACAGGGAGGCGCTGAAGCTTTCTTT. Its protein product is CASTLLRQGGAEAFF.

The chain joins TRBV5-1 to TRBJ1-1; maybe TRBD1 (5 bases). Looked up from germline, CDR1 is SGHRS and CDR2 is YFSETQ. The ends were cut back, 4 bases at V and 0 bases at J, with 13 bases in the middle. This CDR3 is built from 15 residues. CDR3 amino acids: CASSTDRALNTEAFF. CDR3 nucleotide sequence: TGCGCCAGCAGCACAGACAGAGCCTTGAACACTGAAGCTTTCTTT.

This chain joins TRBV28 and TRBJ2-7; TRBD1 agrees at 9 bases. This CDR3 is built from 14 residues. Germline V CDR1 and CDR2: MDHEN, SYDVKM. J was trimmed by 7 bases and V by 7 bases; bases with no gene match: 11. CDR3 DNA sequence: TGTGCCAGCACCGTGGGGGACAGGGATAAAGAGCAGTACTTC. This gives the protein CASTVGDRDKEQYF.

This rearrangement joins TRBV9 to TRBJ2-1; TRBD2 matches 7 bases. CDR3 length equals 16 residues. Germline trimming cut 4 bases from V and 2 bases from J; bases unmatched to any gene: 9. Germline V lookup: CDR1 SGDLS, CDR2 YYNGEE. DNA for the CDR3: TGTGCCAGCAGCTACGAAACTAGCGTAACCTACAATGAGCAGTTCTTC. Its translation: CASSYETSVTYNEQFF.